A single sample is the source of the 8 T cell receptor beta chains below, sequenced in a study of cytomegalovirus exposure and HLA in healthy donors. Repertoires were generated with immunoSEQ multiplex PCR, while TCRdb's copy carries only in-frame clones and drops some. The sample has 120,000 or so clones, 70% to 90% seen once. Sequenced input: PBMCs. These receptors all come from a woman aged 18-30 years in good health and CMV-seronegative.

This chain's CDR3 is CASSESGQRYGYTF. For the CDR3, the DNA is TGTGCCAGCAGTGAATCTGGACAGAGATATGGCTACACCTTC. The gene calls are TRBV2 and TRBJ1-2, with D possibly matching TRBD1 (6 bases). This CDR3 spans 14 amino acids. Trimming removed 2 bases at V and 5 bases at J, with 12 bases between. Germline CDR1 SNHLY, CDR2 FYNNEI.

A note on this clone: Distinct nucleotide sequences in the sample also encode this CDR3. This rearrangement joins TRBV9 to TRBJ2-3; TRBD2 is a possible D gene (5 bases). Germline V CDR1 and CDR2: SGDLS, YYNGEE. The V end was cut by 0 bases, the J end by 1 base, with 9 bases between. The CDR3 covers 15 residues. The DNA for the CDR3 is TGTGCCAGCAGCGTAGGTTTGGGAGGCACAGATACGCAGTATTTT. Translated, it gives CASSVGLGGTDTQYF.

The gene calls are TRBV6-1 and TRBJ1-1; no reliable D call. The CDR3 has 18 amino acids. V was shortened by 2 bases and J by 1 base, with 20 bases between the two germline ends. Germline loops: CDR1 MNHNS, CDR2 SASEGT. The DNA of the CDR3 is TGTGCCAGCAGTGAACGTTCCGACCTAGGAGTGGGGAACACTGAAGCTTTCTTT. Its translation: CASSERSDLGVGNTEAFF.

The chain is built from TRBV4-1 and TRBJ1-4; TRBD1 agrees at 8 bases. The CDR3 spans 16 residues. Germline assignment: CDR1 MGHRA and CDR2 YSYEKL. With 1 base clipped from V and 3 bases from J, the junction kept 4 bases outside the gene matches. DNA for the CDR3: TGCGCCAGCAGCCAAGTGGGGACAGGCCCTAATGAAAAACTGTTTTTT. Its translation is CASSQVGTGPNEKLFF.

The chain is built from TRBV15 and TRBJ1-6; D not certain. The V and J ends lost 0 bases and 7 bases respectively, with 4 bases between them. The germline gives CDR1 LNHNV, CDR2 YYDKDF (reference sequence). The CDR3 is 13 residues long. The CDR3 DNA sequence: TGTGCCACCAGCAGAGACCAGAATTCACCCCTCCACTTT. It yields the protein CATSRDQNSPLHF.

The rearrangement joins TRBV7-9 to TRBJ1-5; 7 bases agree with TRBD1. From germline, CDR1 is SEHNR and CDR2 FQNEAQ (reference sequence). The V and J ends lost 5 bases and 1 base, in that order; junction bases with no gene match: 2. The CDR3 consists of 14 residues. The CDR3 loop is CASSKGQSNQPQHF. The CDR3, as DNA: TGTGCCAGCAGCAAGGGACAGAGCAATCAGCCCCAGCATTTT.

The rearrangement uses TRBV19 and TRBJ1-5, with D unclear. Germline assignment: CDR1 LNHDA and CDR2 SQIVND (reference sequence). This CDR3 comprises 15 residues. Trimming shortened V by 4 bases and J by 0 bases, and 10 bases separated the two germline ends. The CDR3 region is CASSSTAHSNQPQHF. In DNA form, the CDR3 reads TGTGCCAGTAGTAGCACAGCCCATAGCAATCAGCCCCAGCATTTT.

With regard to this clone: One end of the junction does not line up with germline, which may come from a read error. DNA for the CDR3: TGTGCTAGCAGCTTGGGACTAGCGGGAGGGCGGGAGACCCAGTACTTC. Protein product: CASSLGLAGGRETQYF. The rearrangement uses TRBV7-7 and TRBJ2-5; 16 positions match TRBD2. CDR3 size: 16 residues. Germline V CDR1 and CDR2: SSHAT, FNYEAQ (reference sequence).